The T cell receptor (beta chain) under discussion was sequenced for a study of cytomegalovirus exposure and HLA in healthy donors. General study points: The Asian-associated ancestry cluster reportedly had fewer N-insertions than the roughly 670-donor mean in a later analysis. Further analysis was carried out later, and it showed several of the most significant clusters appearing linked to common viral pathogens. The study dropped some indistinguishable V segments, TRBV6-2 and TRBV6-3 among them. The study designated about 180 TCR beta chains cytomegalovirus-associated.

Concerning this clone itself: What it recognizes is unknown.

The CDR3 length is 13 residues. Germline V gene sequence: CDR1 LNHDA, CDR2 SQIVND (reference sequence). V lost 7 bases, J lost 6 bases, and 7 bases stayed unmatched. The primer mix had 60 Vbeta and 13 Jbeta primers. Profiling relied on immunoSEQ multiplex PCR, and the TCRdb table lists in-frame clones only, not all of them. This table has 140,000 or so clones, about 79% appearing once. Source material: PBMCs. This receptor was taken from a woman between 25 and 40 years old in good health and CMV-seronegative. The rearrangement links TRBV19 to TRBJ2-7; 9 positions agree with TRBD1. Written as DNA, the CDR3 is TGTGCCAGTATCGGGACAGGGAAGATCGAGCAGTACTTC. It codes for CASIGTGKIEQYF.